The rows below give T cell receptor beta chains drawn from one sample of a study of cytomegalovirus exposure and HLA in healthy donors. Method: immunoSEQ multiplex PCR; TCRdb's copy keeps in-frame clones and lacks some. The sample has over 65,000 clones; the top ten hold 1% to 1.4%. Sequenced: PBMCs. These receptor sequences come from a woman in her 30s in good health and CMV-seronegative. CDR3s include the opening cysteine and the closing phenylalanine or tryptophan. A D gene is named only where the DNA matches it firmly.

. | TRBJ1-1 | TRBV6-5 | TGTGCCAGTCAGTTTGCTGCAGGGATGAACACTGAAGCTTTCTTT | CASQFAAGMNTEAFF
TRBD2 | TRBJ2-7 | TRBV5-1 | TGCGCCAGCAGCGGGGGACTAGCGGGAGGGCCCGAGCAGTACTTC | CASSGGLAGGPEQYF
. | TRBJ2-1 | TRBV10-1 | TGCGCCAGCAGTGAGCAGGGGAATGAGCAGTTCTTC | CASSEQGNEQFF
TRBD1 | TRBJ2-2 | TRBV4-1 | TGCGCCAGCAGCCGGGGACAGGGGCAAGATTGGGAGCTGTTTTTT | CASSRGQGQDWELFF
. | TRBJ2-1 | TRBV5-1 | TGCGCCAGCAGCTTGGTTGCGGGGCCCTCCTACAATGAGCAGTTCTTC | CASSLVAGPSYNEQFF
. | TRBJ2-7 | TRBV4-1 | TGCGCCAGCAGCCAAGATTGGGGGGGGCCTGCCTACGAGCAGTACTTC | CASSQDWGGPAYEQYF
. | TRBJ2-2 | TRBV6-5 | TGTGCCAGCAGTCACGGGCTAGCGAATACCGGGGAGCTGTTTTTT | CASSHGLANTGELFF
. | TRBJ1-2 | TRBV10-2 | TGCGCCAGCAGTGGGGGCTTTGATGGCTACACCTTC | CASSGGFDGYTF
TRBD1 | TRBJ2-1 | TRBV6-5 | TGTGCCAGCTCATGGGACAGCTCCTACAATGAGCAGTTCTTC | CASSWDSSYNEQFF
. | TRBJ2-7 | TRBV4-1 | TGCGCCAGCAGCCAAGTTCCACAGGGAACCTACGAGCAGTACTTC | CASSQVPQGTYEQYF
. | TRBJ2-5 | TRBV28 | TGTGCCAGCAGAATGGACAGCAGGCGGGAGACCCAGTACTTC | CASRMDSRRETQYF
. | TRBJ1-5 | TRBV6-5 | TGTGCCAGCAGTTTGTGGGCACAATATAGCAATCAGCCCCAGCATTTT | CASSLWAQYSNQPQHF
. | TRBJ1-1 | TRBV19 | TGTGCCAGTAGTATAGGGGCACCCCTTGGGACTGAAGCTTTCTTT | CASSIGAPLGTEAFF
. | TRBJ1-1 | TRBV30 | TGTGCCTGGAGTATCAGGGGCTACACTGAAGCTTTCTTT | CAWSIRGYTEAFF
. | TRBJ2-6 | TRBV6-1 | TGTGCCAGCAGTGAAGGAGAATCTGGGGCCAACGTCCTGACTTTC | CASSEGESGANVLTF
. | TRBJ1-5 | TRBV6-1 | TGTGCCAGCAGTCCCCGGAGTAATCAGCCCCAGCATTTT | CASSPRSNQPQHF
TRBD1 | TRBJ2-1 | TRBV5-4 | TGTGCCAGCAGCCCGGAGCCTGGACAGGGCGTAGGTGAGCAGTTCTTC | CASSPEPGQGVGEQFF
TRBD1 | TRBJ2-2 | TRBV2 | TGTGCCAGCAGTGTAGGGGGCAGTGCCGGGGAGCTGTTTTTT | CASSVGGSAGELFF
. | TRBJ2-7 | TRBV7-6 | TGTGCCAGCAGCTTAGCAGACAGCACCTACGAGCAGTACTTC | CASSLADSTYEQYF
TRBD2 | TRBJ2-2 | TRBV7-2 | TGTGCCAGCAGCCCCGGGGGGGCCCCCACCGGGGAGCTGTTTTTT | CASSPGGAPTGELFF
TRBD1 | TRBJ1-1 | TRBV5-1 | TGCGCCAGCAGCTGGACCCCGACAGGGGAAGGTATGAACACTGAAGCTTTCTTT | CASSWTPTGEGMNTEAFF
TRBD1 | TRBJ1-6 | TRBV6-1 | TGTGCCACTTTGCCGGGACAGTATAATTCACCCCTCCACTTT | CATLPGQYNSPLHF
TRBD1 | TRBJ2-1 | TRBV2 | TGTGCCAGCAGCGTTGACAGGGGGCGCTTTGGTAATGAGCAGTTCTTC | CASSVDRGRFGNEQFF
TRBD2 | TRBJ2-2 | TRBV19 | TGTGCCAGTAGTAAAGGGACTAGCGGGAGGGTAAGCCTGTTTTTT | CASSKGTSGRVSLFF
TRBD2 | TRBJ2-5 | TRBV5-1 | TGCGCCAGCAGCACTGCGGGGGGGCTCACGGAGACCCAGTACTTC | CASSTAGGLTETQYF